This T cell receptor beta chain was captured in a study of CD8+CD57+ T cells in acquired aplastic anemia (dated by TCRdb to the late 2010s). About the study as a whole: Extracted DNA from sorted CD4+ and CD8+ cells averaged 3.2 ug, ranging from about 0.2 to 30 ug. CD8+CD57+ expansion was defined as a frequency above the mean frequency observed in healthy subjects.

Genomic DNA was used as template for profiling of TCR beta VDJ combinations and CDR3 sequences. An Illumina HiSeq 2000 was the platform used for TCR repertoire sequencing. On the study's bioinformatics: Repertoires were assessed using TRBV/TRBJ rearrangement plots, CDR3 size and DJ length profiles, and Simpson's diversity index. The most abundant DNA sequence in the deep sequencing data was defined as the immunodominant clone. CDR3 amino acid sequences were checked for sharing between subjects and were compared against published repertoires and the VDJdb database. TCRdb reprocessed the public reads (quality trimming at Q25 with fastp, clone calling with MiXCR) and kept in-frame beta chains. Identical CDR3 protein sequences are pooled into one entry, listed with their most common genes and DNA. For this entry, the V and J calls and clone size follow TCRdb and not the study's own pipeline. The sample table records about 180,000 distinct CDR3 sequences; less than 50% of these occur just once. 10% to 15% of the sample is in the top ten clones.

Expansion of CD8+CD57+ cells had been shown by flow cytometry in the patients chosen for sequencing. Every patient had a diagnosis of severe acquired aplastic anemia based on International Study of Aplastic Anemia and Agranulocytosis and Camitta criteria. No patient had received any therapy when blood was sampled. In the study, sorted CD4+ and CD8+ blood T cells from patients with severe aplastic anemia and from healthy subjects underwent deep sequencing of TCR repertoires. Patients were enrolled under clinicaltrials.gov protocols 00001620, 01623167, 00001397, 00071045, 00081523 and 00961064 in the USA. Ficoll-Paque density gradient centrifugation was used to isolate peripheral blood mononuclear cells. CD4+ and CD8+ T cells were sorted by FACS or magnetic beads before DNA extraction. General conclusions and limits of the study: CD8+ Simpson's diversity did not differ significantly between patients and healthy controls (P=0.060). Around 30 CD8+ CDR3 sequences were shared between patients and controls but appeared highly expressed in patients and within their immunodominant clones.

In the case of this clonotype: What antigen it recognizes has not been identified. There are no base qualities to consult, and no much larger clone falls within one base.

The CDR3, cysteine through phenylalanine, is 13 amino acids long. The only DNA kept is the CDR3, 39 bases in frame from the first base. The germline V gene (reference sequence) specifies DFQATT as CDR1 and SNEGSKA as CDR2. The junction shows trimming of 6 bases on V and 2 bases on J, plus 13 bases between the germline ends. The chain employs TRBV20-1 and TRBJ2-5, with TRBD1 perhaps the D gene, on 6 matching bases. Specimen: sorted CD4+, CD8+, or CD8+CD57+ T cells (not recorded which) from PBMCs. The TCR sequence derives from a human donor with aplastic anemia. The sequence in DNA is TGCAGTGCACCCGGGACATTTCAAGAGACCCAGTACTTC. It is translated as CSAPGTFQETQYF.